The entry below gives a single T cell receptor beta chain sequence along with its context. What it recognizes is unknown. This entry is derived from a study of identical twins. Study-level points and caveats: Excess twin sharing in beta out-of-frame sequences was weaker.

TCRdb re-derived calls from the 5' RACE reads in MiXCR, one entry per CDR3 protein. The sample lists hundreds of thousands of distinct CDR3 sequences; 8% to 9% were seen once. The ends lost 5 bases at V and 6 bases at J; junction bases unmatched: 3. Germline-derived CDR1 and CDR2 are MNHNS and SASEGT. The CDR3 consists of 12 residues. This sample was shared with a second study, whose subject was yellow fever vaccine responses in identical twins.

The gene calls are TRBV6-1 and TRBJ1-1; 7 bases fit TRBD1. This TCR was recovered from a woman aged 18-30 years in good health. Sequencing input: memory (CD45RO+) T cells sorted from blood. CDR3 nucleotides: TGTGCCAGCAGTTGGCAGGGGGCTGAAGCTTTCTTT. Its translation: CASSWQGAEAFF.